This entry lists 26 T cell receptor beta chains sequenced from one sample in a study of identifying expanded T cells in peripheral blood. TCRdb keeps only in-frame clones here, not all; method: immunoSEQ multiplex PCR. This table holds about 58,000 clones, approximately 89% found once. Specimen: blood. These TCRs come from a person aged 18 to 75 in good health.

The chain carries TRBV9 and TRBJ2-2; TRBD2 is a possible D gene (6 bases). The V and J ends lost 4 bases and 0 bases respectively, with 13 bases between them. Looked up from germline, CDR1 is SGDLS and CDR2 is YYNGEE. CDR3 length equals 16 residues. CDR3 bases: TGTGCCAGCAGCTACATGTGGGGGGCGAACACCGGGGAGCTGTTTTTT. Protein: CASSYMWGANTGELFF.

This rearrangement joins TRBV13 to TRBJ1-4; 7 bases agree with TRBD1. CDR3 length: 13 residues. J lost 7 bases, V lost 5 bases, and 4 bases had no gene match. The germline V gene has CDR1 PRHDT and CDR2 FYEKMQ (reference sequence). CDR3 DNA sequence: TGTGCCAGCAGCCTCAGGGGGAGTGAAAAACTGTTTTTT. Residues: CASSLRGSEKLFF.

The genes are TRBV19 and TRBJ2-3; TRBD2 might be the D (6 bases). Germline CDR1 is LNHDA and CDR2 is SQIVND (reference sequence). V lost 5 bases and J lost 1, with 13 bases in between. The CDR3 consists of 15 residues. In nucleotides, the CDR3 is TGTGCCAGTAGTCCAATAGCGGCCCGCACAGATACGCAGTATTTT. It yields the protein CASSPIAARTDTQYF.

The genes are TRBV7-2 and TRBJ2-1; no firm D call. This CDR3 comprises 13 residues. Trimming stripped 6 bases from V and 2 bases from J, with 8 bases between. Germline loops: CDR1 SGHTA, CDR2 FQGNSA. As DNA, the CDR3 is TGTGCCAGCAGTCTAGTCCCCTACAATGAGCAGTTCTTC. It codes for CASSLVPYNEQFF.

V is TRBV5-6 and J is TRBJ2-7, with D possibly matching TRBD2 (7 bases). The V gene lost 3 bases and the J gene lost 3 bases, with 16 bases spanning the gap. Per germline, CDR1 SGHDT and CDR2 YYEEEE. The CDR3 loop spans 15 amino acids. CDR3: CASSSPVRGGYEQYF. Here the CDR3 DNA reads TGTGCCAGCAGCTCCCCCGTGAGGGGGGGCTACGAGCAGTACTTC.

The chain links TRBV9 to TRBJ2-3; D is perhaps TRBD1 or TRBD2 (5 bases each). The CDR3 consists of 14 residues. Germline CDR1 reads SGDLS; CDR2 reads YYNGEE. V shed 5 bases and J shed 1 base, with 11 bases lying between them. CDR3 bases: TGTGCCAGCAGGAGGGGTTGGGGCACAGATACGCAGTATTTT. It yields the protein CASRRGWGTDTQYF.

This clone has a single count. V is TRBV7-2 and J is TRBJ1-4; tentative D call: TRBD1 (5 bases). CDR1 is SGHTA and CDR2 is FQGNSA in the germline V gene. V lost 5 bases and J 0 bases, leaving 13 bases between the germline ends. This CDR3 region has 16 residues. The CDR3 reads CASSPRGRATNEKLFF. The CDR3 bases are TGTGCCAGCAGCCCTCGGGGACGGGCAACTAATGAAAAACTGTTTTTT.

V gene TRBV4-1 combines with J gene TRBJ1-2, with D unresolved. Deletions cut 2 bases from V and 8 bases from J, with 15 bases between. Germline lookup yields CDR1 MGHRA and CDR2 YSYEKL. The CDR3 extends over 14 amino acids. CDR3 DNA sequence: TGCGCCAGCAGCCAACATTACAGCATGGCGGGCTACACCTTC. Translated: CASSQHYSMAGYTF.

The chain combines TRBV29-1 with TRBJ1-4; the match to TRBD1 covers 7 bases. Germline V lookup: CDR1 SQVTM, CDR2 ANQGSEA. V lost 7 bases and J lost 8; bases outside the gene matches: 10. There are 13 residues in the CDR3. The CDR3 DNA follows: TGCAGCGCCAGACAGGGAGGTGGAGAAAAACTGTTTTTT. Its translation: CSARQGGGEKLFF.

This sequence joins TRBV5-6 and TRBJ2-1; 7 bases are shared with TRBD2. Trimming at V came to 0 bases and at J to 5 bases, leaving 14 bases not matched to a gene. The CDR3 totals 18 residues. CDR1 and CDR2 (germline): SGHDT, YYEEEE. The CDR3 loop is CASSLVGSGGGFDNEQFF. Here the CDR3 DNA reads TGTGCCAGCAGCTTGGTGGGTTCTGGCGGGGGATTCGACAATGAGCAGTTCTTC.

The chain uses TRBV21-1 and TRBJ2-7; the table's D call, TRBD2, has no DNA check behind it. TRBV21-1 is given as a pseudogene. There are 13 residues in the CDR3. The CDR3 region is CASSKGVENEQYF. The CDR3 nucleotides read TGTGCCAGCAGCAAAGGGGTGGAGAACGAGCAGTACTTC.

CDR3 region: CASSLVPEIYEQYF. In nucleotides, the CDR3 is TGTGCCAGCAGCTTAGTGCCGGAGATCTACGAGCAGTACTTC. The chain couples TRBV7-2 to TRBJ2-7; D is unresolved. This CDR3 has 14 residues. V lost 1 base to trimming and J lost 3 bases, with 10 bases between them. The germline V gene has CDR1 SGHTA and CDR2 FQGNSA. Looking up the rest from reference TRBV7-2 and TRBJ2-7 gives the full variable domain: GAGVSQSPSNKVTEKGKDVELRCDPISGHTALYWYRQSLGQGLEFLIYFQGNSAPDKSGLPSDRFSAERTGGSVSTLTIQRTQQEDSAVYLCASSLVPEIYEQYFGPGTRLTVT.

This chain links TRBV28 with TRBJ1-2; 7 bases align to TRBD1. In germline, CDR1 is MDHEN, CDR2 SYDVKM. This CDR3 region has 16 residues. The J segment lost 4 bases and the V segment lost 4 bases, leaving 12 bases of the junction unmatched. The CDR3 DNA follows: TGTGCCAGCAGTTCGGCAGGGGGACAGATGGTCTATGGCTACACCTTC. This codes for CASSSAGGQMVYGYTF.

This chain joins TRBV21-1 and TRBJ2-1; the table assigns TRBD1, which was not confirmed against the DNA. TRBV21-1 is listed as a pseudogene. The CDR3 runs to 19 residues. The CDR3, as DNA: TGTGCCAGCAGCAAAGTCCCAGACAGGGACTCACACAGATACAATGAGCAGTTCTTC. Amino acids: CASSKVPDRDSHRYNEQFF.

This clone was seen just once. The chain uses TRBV5-5 and TRBJ2-7; D gene unclear. Germline V gene lookup returns CDR1 SGHKS and CDR2 YYEKEE (reference sequence). With 4 bases removed from V and 3 bases from J, the gap between germline ends came to 17 bases. This CDR3 has 15 residues. The CDR3 is CASSIAHIGNYEQYF. CDR3 nucleotides: TGTGCCAGCAGCATAGCCCATATAGGAAACTACGAGCAGTACTTC.

This sequence joins TRBV7-8 and TRBJ1-4; D gene ambiguous. Trimming removed 1 base at V and 0 bases at J, with 9 bases between. This CDR3 has 16 residues. The germline V gene encodes CDR1 SGHVS and CDR2 FQNEAQ. CDR3 amino acids: CASSLDRTATNEKLFF. In DNA, the CDR3 is TGTGCCAGCAGCTTAGACCGGACGGCAACTAATGAAAAACTGTTTTTT.

V usage is TRBV11-3 and J usage is TRBJ2-7; weak D call: TRBD2 (5 bases). There are 17 residues in the CDR3. Germline CDR1 is SGHNT and CDR2 is YENEEA. Trimming removed 6 bases from V and 4 bases from J, with 25 bases in between. CDR3 in amino acids: CASRVPSLKWTCYEQYF. DNA for the CDR3: TGTGCCAGCAGGGTCCCCAGCCTTAAATGGACTTGTTACGAGCAGTACTTC.

The rearrangement uses TRBV4-1 and TRBJ2-5, with 9 nucleotides matching TRBD1. V lost 5 bases to trimming and J lost 7 bases; unmatched junction nucleotides: 11. Looked up from germline, CDR1 is MGHRA and CDR2 is YSYEKL. CDR3 size: 15 residues. CDR3 in amino acids: CASSEGTGTAGTQYF. CDR3 DNA: TGCGCCAGCAGCGAAGGGACAGGGACTGCGGGGACCCAGTACTTC.

About this clone itself: Other DNA sequences of this sample code for an identical CDR3. This rearrangement joins TRBV5-4 to TRBJ2-7, with 8 bases fitting TRBD1. The germline V gene encodes CDR1 SGHNT and CDR2 YYREEE (reference sequence). Losses at the gene ends were 3 bases for V and 0 bases for J; bases not matched to a gene: 2. The CDR3 extends over 14 amino acids. The CDR3 DNA follows: TGTGCCAGCAGCTGGGGGACAGGCTCCTACGAGCAGTACTTC. This codes for CASSWGTGSYEQYF.

The rearrangement links TRBV9 to TRBJ2-1; D uncertain. V was shortened by 0 bases and J by 9 bases, with 13 bases between the two germline ends. The CDR3 is 14 residues long. Germline loops: CDR1 SGDLS, CDR2 YYNGEE. The DNA for the CDR3 is TGTGCCAGCAGCGTAGACCCCTCCACCCTTGAGCAGTTCTTC. Protein product: CASSVDPSTLEQFF.

A single count supports this clone. This chain uses TRBV7-2 with TRBJ2-3; TRBD1 or TRBD2 may be the D gene (7 bases each). The CDR3 runs to 15 residues. V was cut by 5 bases and J by 3 bases, with 15 bases left in between. Germline V gene sequence: CDR1 SGHTA, CDR2 FQGNSA. Here the CDR3 reads CASSRQGGQTDTQYF. The CDR3 DNA is TGTGCCAGCAGCCGACAGGGAGGGCAGACAGATACGCAGTATTTT.

The chain joins TRBV30 to TRBJ1-1; the match to TRBD1 covers 8 bases. The CDR3 consists of 14 residues. The trim removed 3 bases at V and 1 base at J, leaving 4 bases unmatched. CDR1 is GTSNPN and CDR2 is SVGIG in the germline V gene (reference sequence). The CDR3 loop is CAWRNRGGNTEAFF. CDR3 coding DNA: TGTGCCTGGAGGAACAGGGGGGGGAACACTGAAGCTTTCTTT.

This chain links TRBV7-2 with TRBJ2-4, with 9 bases matching TRBD2. The CDR3 loop spans 17 amino acids. Germline trimming cut 4 bases from V and 8 bases from J; bases unmatched to any gene: 15. CDR1 and CDR2 (germline): SGHTA, FQGNSA. The CDR3 region has the DNA TGTGCCAGCAGCTCCCGACCCCCGGGACTAGCAGCGGACATTCAGTACTTC. This sequence encodes CASSSRPPGLAADIQYF.

The chain uses TRBV10-3 and TRBJ1-1, with 9 bases aligning to TRBD1. Germline trimming cut 10 bases from V and 4 bases from J; bases unmatched to any gene: 10. Germline lookup yields CDR1 ENHRY and CDR2 SYGVKD. The CDR3 sequence is 14 residues long. The CDR3 DNA follows: TGTGCCACCCAAGGACAGGGGTTCGGCACTGAAGCTTTCTTT. Its translation is CATQGQGFGTEAFF.

This clone was seen once. The chain carries TRBV18 and TRBJ2-7; 10 bases are a match to TRBD2. This CDR3 region has 16 residues. The germline gives CDR1 KGHSH, CDR2 LQKENI. The trim removed 2 bases at V and 5 bases at J, leaving 9 bases unmatched. Here the CDR3 reads CASSPTLAGERDEQYF. The CDR3 DNA reads TGTGCCAGCTCACCAACCCTAGCGGGAGAAAGGGACGAGCAGTACTTC.

The chain carries TRBV5-6 and TRBJ2-5, with 11 bases identical to TRBD2. V lost 4 bases, J lost 5 bases, and 13 bases stayed unmatched. Germline V gene lookup returns CDR1 SGHDT and CDR2 YYEEEE. The CDR3 runs 17 residues. The CDR3 loop reads CASSLLLAGDPIETQYF. The CDR3 nucleotides are TGTGCCAGCAGCCTCCTACTAGCGGGGGATCCCATTGAGACCCAGTACTTC.